The 5 T cell receptor beta chains given below trace back to one sample, sequenced in a study of cytomegalovirus exposure and HLA in healthy donors. This PCR relied on a set of 60 Vbeta primers and 13 Jbeta primers. Measured with immunoSEQ multiplex PCR; TCRdb has only the in-frame clones, and not every one. Its listing shows under 70,000 clones. The source material was PBMCs. Receptors originate from a woman aged 18 to 35 in good health and CMV-seronegative.

The chain uses TRBV4-2 and TRBJ2-3; 11 positions agree with TRBD2. This CDR3 comprises 16 residues. V lost 3 bases to trimming and J lost 7 bases; unmatched junction nucleotides: 9. CDR1 and CDR2 (germline): LGHNA, YNFKEQ. The CDR3 here is CASSQVSGGEGNTQYF. The CDR3 DNA sequence: TGTGCCAGCAGCCAGGTTAGCGGGGGGGAAGGAAATACGCAGTATTTT.

The rearrangement links TRBV7-9 to TRBJ2-2; TRBD2 might be the D (5 bases). Germline assignment: CDR1 SEHNR and CDR2 FQNEAQ (reference sequence). This CDR3 has 13 amino acids. V was shortened by 7 bases and J by 5 bases, with 11 bases between the two germline ends. The CDR3 DNA follows: TGTGCCAGCACCCCAACGGGGACCGGGGAGCTGTTTTTT. This encodes CASTPTGTGELFF.

The genes are TRBV5-1 and TRBJ2-7, with TRBD2 as a possible D gene (5 bases). The V end was cut by 1 base, the J end by 0 bases, with 11 bases between. Germline assignment: CDR1 SGHRS and CDR2 YFSETQ. The CDR3 consists of 15 residues. The CDR3, as DNA: TGCGCCAGCAGCTTGCTGTCTGGGAGCTCCTACGAGCAGTACTTC. This gives the protein CASSLLSGSSYEQYF.

This sequence joins TRBV9 and TRBJ2-1, with D possibly TRBD2 on 6 matching bases. The CDR3 sequence is 14 residues long. V lost 0 bases to trimming and J lost 11 bases, with 15 bases between them. CDR1 and CDR2 (germline): SGDLS, YYNGEE. CDR3 sequence (DNA): TGTGCCAGCAGCGTAGGGGGGACTTCCTCTCAGCAGTTCTTC. Protein sequence: CASSVGGTSSQQFF.

The chain links TRBV5-1 to TRBJ2-3; D is perhaps TRBD2 (6 bases). The germline V gene has CDR1 SGHRS and CDR2 YFSETQ. The V end was cut by 4 bases, the J end by 2 bases, with 11 bases between. The CDR3 loop spans 14 amino acids. CDR3 nucleotide sequence: TGCGCCAGCAGCCGCGGCGGGGTCACAGATACGCAGTATTTT. Protein: CASSRGGVTDTQYF.